This T cell receptor beta chain came from a study of cytomegalovirus exposure and HLA in healthy donors. Study findings and constraints: In a later analysis, TCR beta V- and J-gene trimming was associated with a missense DCLRE1C variant. A likely sequencing artifact accounted for one observed cluster of highly shared sequence variants. Most subjects' HLA-A and HLA-B alleles were reportedly predicted from TCR beta sequences.

Germline CDR1 reads MNHEY; CDR2 reads SMNVEV (reference sequence). V lost 7 bases, J lost 2 bases, and 10 bases stayed unmatched. This CDR3 has 15 amino acids. This clone occurred once. Its antigen is undetermined. With 60 Vbeta and 13 Jbeta primers, the PCR was carried out. Produced via immunoSEQ multiplex PCR; TCRdb's table is partial and in-frame only. This table holds approximately 150,000 clones, roughly 79% found once. This TCR was recovered from a male donor in good health and CMV-seronegative. J is TRBJ2-7 and V is TRBV27; 8 bases are shared with TRBD2. Sequencing input: PBMCs. CDR3 coding DNA: TGTGCCAGCACGTCATCGGGAGGGGCGGCCTACGAGCAGTACTTC. Translation gives CASTSSGGAAYEQYF.